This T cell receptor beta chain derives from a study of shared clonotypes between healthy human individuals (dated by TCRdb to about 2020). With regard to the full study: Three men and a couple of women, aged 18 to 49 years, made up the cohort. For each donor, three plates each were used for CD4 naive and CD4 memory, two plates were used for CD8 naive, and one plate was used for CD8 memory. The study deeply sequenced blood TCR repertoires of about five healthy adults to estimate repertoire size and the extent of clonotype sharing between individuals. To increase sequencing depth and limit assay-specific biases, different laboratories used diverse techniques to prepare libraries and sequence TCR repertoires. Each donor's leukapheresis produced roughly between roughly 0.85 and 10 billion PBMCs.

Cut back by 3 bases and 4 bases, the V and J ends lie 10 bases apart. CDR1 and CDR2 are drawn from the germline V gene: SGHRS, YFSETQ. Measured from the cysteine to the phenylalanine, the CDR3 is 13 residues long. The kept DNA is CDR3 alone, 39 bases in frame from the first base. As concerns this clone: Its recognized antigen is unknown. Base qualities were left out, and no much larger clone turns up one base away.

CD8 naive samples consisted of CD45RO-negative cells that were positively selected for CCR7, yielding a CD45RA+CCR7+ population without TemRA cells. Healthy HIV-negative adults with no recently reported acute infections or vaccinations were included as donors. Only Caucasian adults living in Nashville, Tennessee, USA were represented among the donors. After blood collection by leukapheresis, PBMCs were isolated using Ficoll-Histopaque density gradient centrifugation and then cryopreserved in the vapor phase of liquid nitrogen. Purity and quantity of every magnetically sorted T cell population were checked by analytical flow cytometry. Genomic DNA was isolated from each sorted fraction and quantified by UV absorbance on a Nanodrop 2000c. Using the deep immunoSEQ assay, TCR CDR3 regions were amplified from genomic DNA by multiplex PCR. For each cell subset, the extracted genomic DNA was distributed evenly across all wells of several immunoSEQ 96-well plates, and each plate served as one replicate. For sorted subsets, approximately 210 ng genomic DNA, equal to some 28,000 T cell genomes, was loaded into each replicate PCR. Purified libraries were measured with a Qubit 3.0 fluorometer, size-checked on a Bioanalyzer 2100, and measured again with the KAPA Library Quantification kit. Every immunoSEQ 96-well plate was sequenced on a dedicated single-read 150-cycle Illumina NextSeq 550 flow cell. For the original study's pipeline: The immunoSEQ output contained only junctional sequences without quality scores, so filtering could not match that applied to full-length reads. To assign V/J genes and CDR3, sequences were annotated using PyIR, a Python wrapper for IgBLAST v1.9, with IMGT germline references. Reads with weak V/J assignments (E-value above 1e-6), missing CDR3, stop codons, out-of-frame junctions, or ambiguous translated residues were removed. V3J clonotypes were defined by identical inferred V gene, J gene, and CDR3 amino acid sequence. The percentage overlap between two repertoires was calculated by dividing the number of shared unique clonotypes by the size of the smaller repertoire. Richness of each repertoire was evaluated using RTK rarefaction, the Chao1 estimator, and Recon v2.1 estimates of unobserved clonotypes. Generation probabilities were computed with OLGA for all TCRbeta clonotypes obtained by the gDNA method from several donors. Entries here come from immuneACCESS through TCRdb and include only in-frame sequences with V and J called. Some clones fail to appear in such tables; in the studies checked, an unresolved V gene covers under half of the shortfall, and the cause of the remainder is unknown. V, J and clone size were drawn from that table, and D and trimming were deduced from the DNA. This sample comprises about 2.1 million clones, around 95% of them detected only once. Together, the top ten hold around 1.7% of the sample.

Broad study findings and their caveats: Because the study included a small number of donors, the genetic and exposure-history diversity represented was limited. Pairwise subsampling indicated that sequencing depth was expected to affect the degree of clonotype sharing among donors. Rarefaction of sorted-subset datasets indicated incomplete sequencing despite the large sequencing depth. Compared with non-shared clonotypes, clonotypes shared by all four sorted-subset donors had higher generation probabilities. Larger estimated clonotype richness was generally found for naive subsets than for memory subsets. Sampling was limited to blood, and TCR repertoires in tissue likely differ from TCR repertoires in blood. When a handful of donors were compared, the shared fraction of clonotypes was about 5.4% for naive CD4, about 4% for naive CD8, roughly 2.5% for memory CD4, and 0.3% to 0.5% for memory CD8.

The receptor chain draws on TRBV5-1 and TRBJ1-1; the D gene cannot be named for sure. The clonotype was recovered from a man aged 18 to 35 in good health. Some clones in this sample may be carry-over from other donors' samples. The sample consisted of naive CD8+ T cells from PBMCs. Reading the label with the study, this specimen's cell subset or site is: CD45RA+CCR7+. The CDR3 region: CASSSRIPTEAFF. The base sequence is TGCGCCAGCAGCTCCCGAATTCCCACTGAAGCTTTCTTT.